This T cell receptor (beta chain) was sequenced in a study of identical twins. This clonotype was counted between two and nine times. TCRdb passed the 5' RACE reads through MiXCR, listing each CDR3 protein once. Among approximately 94,000 distinct CDR3 sequences listed, about 5.6% were seen once. The TCR comes from a woman aged 50 to 60 in good health. The sample consisted of memory T cells sorted from blood.

DNA of the CDR3: TGCAGTGCTAGAGCGGGATCGGCGGGAGCGACAGATACGCAGTATTTT. This sequence encodes CSARAGSAGATDTQYF. V gene TRBV20-1 combines with J gene TRBJ2-3; 7 positions match TRBD2. V dropped 1 base and J dropped 3; count of bases not matched to a gene: 10. Germline values: CDR1 DFQATT, CDR2 SNEGSKA (reference sequence). CDR3 length equals 16 residues.